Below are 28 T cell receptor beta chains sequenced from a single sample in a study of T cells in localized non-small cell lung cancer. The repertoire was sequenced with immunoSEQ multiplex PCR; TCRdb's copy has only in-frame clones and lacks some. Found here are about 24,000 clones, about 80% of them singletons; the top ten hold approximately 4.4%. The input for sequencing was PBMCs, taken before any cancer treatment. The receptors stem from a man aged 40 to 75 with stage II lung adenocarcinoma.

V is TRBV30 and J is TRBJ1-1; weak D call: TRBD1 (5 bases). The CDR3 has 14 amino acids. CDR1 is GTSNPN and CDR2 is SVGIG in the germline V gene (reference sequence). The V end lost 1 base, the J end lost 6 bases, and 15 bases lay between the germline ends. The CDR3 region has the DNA TGTGCCTGGAGTGCCCAGGGTACGGGCTCTGAAGCTTTCTTT. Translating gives CAWSAQGTGSEAFF.

In DNA, the CDR3 is TGTGCCAGCAGCTTAACTCCGCAGAGCACAGATACGCAGTATTTT. It codes for CASSLTPQSTDTQYF. The chain uses TRBV7-3 and TRBJ2-3; no definite D call. The germline V gene encodes CDR1 SGHTA and CDR2 FQGTGA. The CDR3 totals 15 residues. V lost 0 bases and J 0 bases, leaving 7 bases between the germline ends.

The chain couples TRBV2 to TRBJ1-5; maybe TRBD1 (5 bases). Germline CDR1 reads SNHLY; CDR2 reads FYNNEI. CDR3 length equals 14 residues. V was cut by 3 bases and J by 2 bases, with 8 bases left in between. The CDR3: CASSDRAGNQPQHF. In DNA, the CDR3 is TGTGCCAGCAGTGACAGGGCGGGCAATCAGCCCCAGCATTTT.

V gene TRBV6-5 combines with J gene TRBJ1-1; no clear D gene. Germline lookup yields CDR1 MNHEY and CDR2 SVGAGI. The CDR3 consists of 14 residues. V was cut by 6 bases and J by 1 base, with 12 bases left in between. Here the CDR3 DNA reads TGTGCCAGCAGAAAGCTCAGGTCGAACACTGAAGCTTTCTTT. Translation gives CASRKLRSNTEAFF.

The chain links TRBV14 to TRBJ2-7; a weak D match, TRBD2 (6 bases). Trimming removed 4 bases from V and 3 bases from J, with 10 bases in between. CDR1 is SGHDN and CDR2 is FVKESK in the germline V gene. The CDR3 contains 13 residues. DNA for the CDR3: TGTGCCAGCAGCCGAGCCGGGGGCTACGAGCAGTACTTC. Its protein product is CASSRAGGYEQYF.

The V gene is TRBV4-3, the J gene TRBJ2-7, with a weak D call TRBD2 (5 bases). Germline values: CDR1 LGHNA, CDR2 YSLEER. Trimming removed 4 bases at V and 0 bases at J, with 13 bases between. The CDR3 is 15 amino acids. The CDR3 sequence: CASSPGLVLSYEQYF. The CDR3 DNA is TGCGCCAGCAGCCCAGGACTTGTCCTCTCCTACGAGCAGTACTTC.

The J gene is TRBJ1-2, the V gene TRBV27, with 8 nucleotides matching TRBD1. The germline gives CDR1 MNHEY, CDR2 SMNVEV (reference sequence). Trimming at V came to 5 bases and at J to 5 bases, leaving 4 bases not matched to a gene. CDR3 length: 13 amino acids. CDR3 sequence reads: CASSVTGAYGYTF. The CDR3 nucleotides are TGTGCCAGCAGTGTGACAGGGGCGTATGGCTACACCTTC.

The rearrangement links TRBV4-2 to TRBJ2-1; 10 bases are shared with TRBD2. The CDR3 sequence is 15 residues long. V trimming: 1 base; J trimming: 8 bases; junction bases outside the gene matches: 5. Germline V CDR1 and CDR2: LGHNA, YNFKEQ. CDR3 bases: TGTGCCAGCAGCCAAGGGACTAGCGGAGGGGATGAGCAGTTCTTC. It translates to CASSQGTSGGDEQFF.

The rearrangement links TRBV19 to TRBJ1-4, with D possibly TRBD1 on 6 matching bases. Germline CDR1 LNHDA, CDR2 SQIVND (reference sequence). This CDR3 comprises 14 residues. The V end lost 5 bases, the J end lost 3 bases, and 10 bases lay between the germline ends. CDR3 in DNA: TGTGCCAGTAGTCAGGGGATAGCTAATGAAAAACTGTTTTTT. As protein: CASSQGIANEKLFF.

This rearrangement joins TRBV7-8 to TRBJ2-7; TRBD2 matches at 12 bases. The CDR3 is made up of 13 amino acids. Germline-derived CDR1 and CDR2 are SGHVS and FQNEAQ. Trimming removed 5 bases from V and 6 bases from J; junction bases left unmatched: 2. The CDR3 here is CASSTGLAGEQYF. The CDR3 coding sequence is TGTGCCAGCAGCACGGGACTAGCGGGCGAGCAGTACTTC.

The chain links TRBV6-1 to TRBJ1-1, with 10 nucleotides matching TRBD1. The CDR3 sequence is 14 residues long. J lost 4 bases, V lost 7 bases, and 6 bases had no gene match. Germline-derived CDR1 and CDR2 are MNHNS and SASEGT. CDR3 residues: CASTGTGARTEAFF. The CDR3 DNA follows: TGTGCCAGCACTGGGACAGGGGCGCGCACTGAAGCTTTCTTT.

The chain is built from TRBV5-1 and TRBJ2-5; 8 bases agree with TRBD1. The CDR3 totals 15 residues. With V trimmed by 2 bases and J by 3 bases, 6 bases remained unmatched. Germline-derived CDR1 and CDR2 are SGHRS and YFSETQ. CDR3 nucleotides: TGCGCCAGCAGCTTCGGACAGGGCACCGAAGAGACCCAGTACTTC. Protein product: CASSFGQGTEETQYF.

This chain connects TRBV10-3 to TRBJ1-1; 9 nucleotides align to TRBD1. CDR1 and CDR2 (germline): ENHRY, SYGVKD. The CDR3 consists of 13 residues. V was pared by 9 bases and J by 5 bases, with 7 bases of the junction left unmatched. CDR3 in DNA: TGTGCCATGGGACAGGGAAGAGATACTGAAGCTTTCTTT. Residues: CAMGQGRDTEAFF.

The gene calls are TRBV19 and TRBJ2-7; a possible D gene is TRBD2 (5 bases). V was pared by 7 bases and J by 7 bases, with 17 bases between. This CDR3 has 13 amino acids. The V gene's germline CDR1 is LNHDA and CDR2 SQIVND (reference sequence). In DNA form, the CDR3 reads TGTGCCAGTACCCCCCCGCGAGAGGGTGAGCAGTACTTC. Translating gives CASTPPREGEQYF. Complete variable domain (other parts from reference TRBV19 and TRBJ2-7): DGGITQSPKYLFRKEGQNVTLSCEQNLNHDAMYWYRQDPGQGLRLIYYSQIVNDFQKGDIAEGYSVSREKKESFPLTVTSAQKNPTAFYLCASTPPREGEQYFGPGTRLTVT.

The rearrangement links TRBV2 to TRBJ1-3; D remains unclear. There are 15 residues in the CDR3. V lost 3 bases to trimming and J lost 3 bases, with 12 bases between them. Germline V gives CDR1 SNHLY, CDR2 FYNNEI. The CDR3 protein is CASSEGMLSGNTIYF. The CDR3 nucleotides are TGTGCCAGCAGTGAGGGAATGTTGAGTGGAAACACCATATATTTT.

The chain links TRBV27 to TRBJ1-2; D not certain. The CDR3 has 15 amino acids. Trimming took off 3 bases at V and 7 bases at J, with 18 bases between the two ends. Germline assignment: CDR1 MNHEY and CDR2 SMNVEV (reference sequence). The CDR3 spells CASSFIPDLGFGYTF. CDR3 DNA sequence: TGTGCCAGCAGTTTTATCCCGGACTTGGGTTTTGGCTACACCTTC.

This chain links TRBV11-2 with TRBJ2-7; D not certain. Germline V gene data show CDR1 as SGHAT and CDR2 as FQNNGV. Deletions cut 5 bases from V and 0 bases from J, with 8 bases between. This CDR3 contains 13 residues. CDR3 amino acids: CASSRLFSYEQYF. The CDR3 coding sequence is TGTGCCAGCAGCCGGCTCTTCTCCTACGAGCAGTACTTC.

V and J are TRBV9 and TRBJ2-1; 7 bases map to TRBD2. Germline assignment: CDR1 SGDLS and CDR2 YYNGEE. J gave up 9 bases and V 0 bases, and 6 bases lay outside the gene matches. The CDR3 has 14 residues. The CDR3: CASSVGEGRVEQFF. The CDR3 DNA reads TGTGCCAGCAGCGTAGGGGAGGGGCGGGTTGAGCAGTTCTTC.

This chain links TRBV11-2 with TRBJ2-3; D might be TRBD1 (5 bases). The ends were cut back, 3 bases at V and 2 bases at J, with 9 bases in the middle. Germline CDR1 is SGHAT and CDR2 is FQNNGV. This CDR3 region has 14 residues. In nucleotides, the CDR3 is TGTGCCAGCAGCTTTGGGGCAGTCACAGATACGCAGTATTTT. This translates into CASSFGAVTDTQYF.

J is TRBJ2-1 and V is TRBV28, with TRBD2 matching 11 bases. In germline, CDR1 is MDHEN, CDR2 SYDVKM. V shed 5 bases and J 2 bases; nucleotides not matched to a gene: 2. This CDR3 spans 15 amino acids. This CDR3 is CASSALAGAYNEQFF. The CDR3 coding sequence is TGTGCCAGCAGTGCACTAGCGGGGGCCTACAATGAGCAGTTCTTC.

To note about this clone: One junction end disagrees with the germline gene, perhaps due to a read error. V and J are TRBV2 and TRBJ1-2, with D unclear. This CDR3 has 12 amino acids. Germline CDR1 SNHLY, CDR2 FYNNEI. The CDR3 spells CASSDQNYVYTF. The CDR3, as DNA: TGTGCCAGCAGTGACCAGAACTATGTCTACACCTTC.

CDR3 sequence: CASRWGKQGQKLFF. The CDR3 DNA follows: TGTGCCAGCAGATGGGGGAAGCAGGGGCAAAAACTGTTTTTT. The chain joins TRBV11-2 to TRBJ1-4; tentatively, D is TRBD1 (6 bases). Trimming removed 6 bases from V and 9 bases from J, with 17 bases in between. The germline CDR1 and CDR2 sequences are SGHAT and FQNNGV. CDR3 size: 14 residues. The full variable domain, completed using reference TRBV11-2 and TRBJ1-4, is EAGVAQSPRYKIIEKRQSVAFWCNPISGHATLYWYQQILGQGPKLLIQFQNNGVVDDSQLPKDRFSAERLKGVDSTLKIQPAKLEDSAVYLCASRWGKQGQKLFFGSGTQLSVL.

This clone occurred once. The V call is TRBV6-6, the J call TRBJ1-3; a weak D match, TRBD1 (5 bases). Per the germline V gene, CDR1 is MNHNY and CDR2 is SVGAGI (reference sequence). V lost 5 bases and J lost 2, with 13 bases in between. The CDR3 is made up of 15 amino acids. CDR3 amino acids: CASSGDSFAGNTIYF. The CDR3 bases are TGTGCCAGCAGTGGAGACAGTTTTGCTGGAAACACCATATATTTT.

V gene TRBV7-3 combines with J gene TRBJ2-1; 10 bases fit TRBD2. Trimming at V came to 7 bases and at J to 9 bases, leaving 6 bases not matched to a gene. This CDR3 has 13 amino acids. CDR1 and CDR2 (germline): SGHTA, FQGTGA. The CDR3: CASMPSGGGEQFF. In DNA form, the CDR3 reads TGTGCCAGCATGCCTAGCGGGGGAGGTGAGCAGTTCTTC.

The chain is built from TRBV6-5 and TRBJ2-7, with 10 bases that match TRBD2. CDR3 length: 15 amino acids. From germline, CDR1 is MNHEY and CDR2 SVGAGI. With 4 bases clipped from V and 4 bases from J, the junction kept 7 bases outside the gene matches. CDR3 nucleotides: TGTGCCAGCAGTTCCCCTAGCGGGAGCAGATACGAGCAGTACTTC. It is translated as CASSSPSGSRYEQYF.

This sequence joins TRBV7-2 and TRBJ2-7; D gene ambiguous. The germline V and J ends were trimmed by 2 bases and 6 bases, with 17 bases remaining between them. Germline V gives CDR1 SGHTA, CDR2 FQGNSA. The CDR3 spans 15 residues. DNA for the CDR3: TGTGCCAGCAGCTTACATGGCATCGCAGGCCCCGAGCAGTACTTC. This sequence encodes CASSLHGIAGPEQYF. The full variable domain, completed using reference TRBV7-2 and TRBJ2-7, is GAGVSQSPSNKVTEKGKDVELRCDPISGHTALYWYRQSLGQGLEFLIYFQGNSAPDKSGLPSDRFSAERTGGSVSTLTIQRTQQEDSAVYLCASSLHGIAGPEQYFGPGTRLTVT.

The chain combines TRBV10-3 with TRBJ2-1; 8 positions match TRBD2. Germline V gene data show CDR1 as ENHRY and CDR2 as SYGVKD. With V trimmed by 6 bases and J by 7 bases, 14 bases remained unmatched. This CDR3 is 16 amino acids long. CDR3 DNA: TGTGCCATCAGCCGAGACATAGCGGGATTAGAAAATGAGCAGTTCTTC. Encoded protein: CAISRDIAGLENEQFF.

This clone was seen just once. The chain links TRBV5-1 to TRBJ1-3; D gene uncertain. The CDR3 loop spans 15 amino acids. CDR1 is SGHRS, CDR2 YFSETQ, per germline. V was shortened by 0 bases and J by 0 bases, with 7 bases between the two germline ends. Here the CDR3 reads CASSLGAVSGNTIYF. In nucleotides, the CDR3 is TGCGCCAGCAGCTTGGGGGCAGTCTCTGGAAACACCATATATTTT.